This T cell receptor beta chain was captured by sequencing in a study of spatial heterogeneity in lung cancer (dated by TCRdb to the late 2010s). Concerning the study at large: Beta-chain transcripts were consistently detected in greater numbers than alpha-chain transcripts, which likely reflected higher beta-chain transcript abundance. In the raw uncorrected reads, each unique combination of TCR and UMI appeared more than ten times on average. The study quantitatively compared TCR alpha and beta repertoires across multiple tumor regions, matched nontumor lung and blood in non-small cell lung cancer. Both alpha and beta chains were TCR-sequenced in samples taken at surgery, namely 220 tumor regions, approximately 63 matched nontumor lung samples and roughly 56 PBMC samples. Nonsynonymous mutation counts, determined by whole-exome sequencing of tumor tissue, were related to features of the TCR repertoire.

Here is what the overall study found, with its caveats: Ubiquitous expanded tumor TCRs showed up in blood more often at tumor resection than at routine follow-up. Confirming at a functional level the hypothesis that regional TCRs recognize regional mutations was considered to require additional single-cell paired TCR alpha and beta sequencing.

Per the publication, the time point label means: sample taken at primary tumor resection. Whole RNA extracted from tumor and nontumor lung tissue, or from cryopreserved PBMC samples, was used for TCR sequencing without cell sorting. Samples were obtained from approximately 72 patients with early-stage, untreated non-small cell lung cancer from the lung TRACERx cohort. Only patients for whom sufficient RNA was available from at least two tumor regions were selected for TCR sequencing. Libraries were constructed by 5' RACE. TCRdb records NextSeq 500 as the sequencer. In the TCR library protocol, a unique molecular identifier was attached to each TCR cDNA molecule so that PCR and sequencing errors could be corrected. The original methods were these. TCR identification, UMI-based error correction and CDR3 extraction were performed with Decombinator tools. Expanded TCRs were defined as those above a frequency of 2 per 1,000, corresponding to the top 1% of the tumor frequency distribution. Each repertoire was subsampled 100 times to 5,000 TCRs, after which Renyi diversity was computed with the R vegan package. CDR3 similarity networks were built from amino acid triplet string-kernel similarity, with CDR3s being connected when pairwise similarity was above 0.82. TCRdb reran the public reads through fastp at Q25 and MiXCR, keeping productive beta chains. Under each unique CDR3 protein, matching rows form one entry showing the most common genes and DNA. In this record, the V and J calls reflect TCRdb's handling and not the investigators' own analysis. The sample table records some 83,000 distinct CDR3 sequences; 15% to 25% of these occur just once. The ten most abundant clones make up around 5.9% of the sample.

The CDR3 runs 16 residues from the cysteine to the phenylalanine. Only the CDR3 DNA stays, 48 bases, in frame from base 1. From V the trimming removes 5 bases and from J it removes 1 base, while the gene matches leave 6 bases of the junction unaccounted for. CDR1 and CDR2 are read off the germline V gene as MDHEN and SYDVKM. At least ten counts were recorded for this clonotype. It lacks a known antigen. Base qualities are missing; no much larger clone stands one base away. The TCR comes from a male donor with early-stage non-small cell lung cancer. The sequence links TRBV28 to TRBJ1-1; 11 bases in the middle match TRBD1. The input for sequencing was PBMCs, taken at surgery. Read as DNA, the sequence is TGTGCCAGCAGTCTCCGGGACAGGGGGAGGAACACTGAAGCTTTCTTT. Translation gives CASSLRDRGRNTEAFF.